This TCR beta chain was observed in a study of blood T cell repertoires in COVID-19. Study details: Sample material is recorded as cDNA or gDNA derived from T cells, B-cell-depleted T cells, or PBMCs.

Authors' processing steps: Quantification of nucleated cells was approximated via reference gene primer amplification. Assay: immunoSEQ multiplex PCR; the TCRdb copy retains only in-frame clones and omits some. V, J and clone size derive from that table, while D and trimming were established from the DNA sequence. The table shows a few hundred thousand clones, with 85% to 90% occurring only once. Germline V gene lookup returns CDR1 MNHEY and CDR2 SVGAGI. V dropped 5 bases and J dropped 9; count of bases not matched to a gene: 9. The CDR3 sequence is 14 residues long. This sequence joins TRBV6-5 and TRBJ2-1, with 8 positions matching TRBD1. The receptor was derived from a man aged 30 to 45 with acute or convalescent COVID-19. The sequenced sample consisted of peripheral blood. CDR3 loop: CASSHDRGRGEQFF. CDR3 nucleotides: TGTGCCAGCAGTCATGACAGGGGACGGGGTGAGCAGTTCTTC.